This T cell receptor beta chain comes out of a study of Ad26.COV2.S vaccination and SARS-CoV-2 variants. The overall study: Within the COV1001 Ad26.COV2.S trial arm, the donor was enrolled. Participants got Ad26.COV2.S intramuscularly, once or twice 56 days apart. Study results and limitations: Across vaccine and placebo recipients, the breadth of non-spike TCRs was similar.

Data came from immunoSEQ multiplex PCR; TCRdb stores just in-frame clones and leaves some out. The sample has hundreds of thousands of clones, 89% seen once. The CDR3 extends over 12 amino acids. The germline CDR1 and CDR2 sequences are SNHLY and FYNNEI. Trimming removed 6 bases at V and 6 bases at J, with 10 bases between. As regards this clone: As yet, its antigen is unknown.

Indicated treatment: roughly 20 received Ad26.COV2.S at low or high dose, single or two shots; several received placebo; per-sample allocation not given. Repertoires come from day 63 after the first vaccine or placebo injection. Built on an Ad26 vector, the vaccine expressed Wuhan-strain SARS-CoV-2 spike. The starting material was peripheral blood, obtained in a trial of Ad26.COV2.S vaccine versus placebo. This sequence was found in a person aged 18-60 years who received the Ad26.COV2.S COVID-19 vaccine or a placebo. The chain employs TRBV2 and TRBJ2-3; D gene uncertain. CDR3 sequence (DNA): TGTGCCAGCAGCTATGCCGTGGATACGCAGTATTTT. The encoded protein is CASSYAVDTQYF. Filled out from reference TRBV2 and TRBJ2-3, the complete variable domain reads EPEVTQTPSHQVTQMGQEVILRCVPISNHLYFYWYRQILGQKVEFLVSFYNNEISEKSEIFDDQFSVERPDGSNFTLKIRSTKLEDSAMYFCASSYAVDTQYFGPGTRLTVL.